Listed here is a single T cell receptor (beta chain). Trimming removed 8 bases from V and 1 base from J, with 6 bases in between. CDR1 MNHGY and CDR2 SAAAGT come from the germline V gene. This CDR3 spans 12 amino acids. These data are taken from a study of brain metastases from non-small cell lung cancer. Produced via immunoSEQ multiplex PCR; TCRdb's table is partial and in-frame only. The sample includes 1,500 to 2,000 clones, about 88% seen only once; the top ten take just under 5%. The sequenced material came from tumor-adjacent normal tissue. The chain couples TRBV6-8 to TRBJ1-5; D not certain. The clonotype comes from a donor at least 40 years old with non-small cell lung cancer. The CDR3 loop is CASAQSNQPQHF. The CDR3 DNA follows: TGTGCCAGCGCACAGAGCAATCAGCCCCAGCATTTT.